Below, 26 T cell receptor beta chains from the same sample are listed, as sequenced in a study of patients and donors after allogeneic stem cell transplantation. TCRdb independently ran MiXCR on the RT-PCR reads; one entry per CDR3 protein. The repertoire has approximately 37,000 distinct CDR3 sequences, 30% to 40% of them found once; the top ten carry roughly 70%. Sequencing was done on a sample of blood, either unsorted or a sorted T cell fraction (not recorded which). The receptors here all came from a human donor who was either an allogeneic HSCT recipient or a stem cell or donor lymphocyte infusion donor (not recorded which). It is not recorded whose cells these are; they may come from a transplant donor.

The chain uses TRBV4-3 and TRBJ2-7; 7 bases are a match to TRBD1. The V gene end was trimmed by 6 bases and the J gene end by 1 base; junction bases not matched to a gene: 9. Germline V gene lookup returns CDR1 LGHNA and CDR2 YSLEER. The CDR3 contains 15 residues. The CDR3 reads CASSSSRDSSYEQYF. In DNA form, the CDR3 reads TGCGCCAGCAGTTCATCCCGGGACAGTTCCTACGAGCAGTACTTC.

This clonotype was seen more than once but under ten times. The chain couples TRBV4-2 to TRBJ2-5, with D possibly being TRBD1 (5 bases). Germline assignment: CDR1 LGHNA and CDR2 YNFKEQ. The CDR3 totals 16 residues. The ends were cut back, 1 base at V and 5 bases at J, with 17 bases in the middle. CDR3 sequence (DNA): TGTGCCAGCAGCCAAGCACCCCAGGGCCGTCGGGAGACCCAGTACTTC. Protein: CASSQAPQGRRETQYF.

Only a few counts were recorded for this clonotype. This rearrangement joins TRBV20-1 to TRBJ2-7, with D possibly being TRBD1 or TRBD2 (5 bases each). Germline CDR1 DFQATT, CDR2 SNEGSKA (reference sequence). CDR3 length: 13 amino acids. V lost 2 bases, J lost 2 bases, and 10 bases lay in between. CDR3 coding DNA: TGCAGTGCTAGAAGGGACGTGGCCTACGAGCAGTACTTC. Translating it yields CSARRDVAYEQYF.

This clonotype has more than one count but fewer than ten. The rearrangement links TRBV7-9 to TRBJ2-7, with D possibly being TRBD2 (5 bases). Trimming took off 8 bases at V and 7 bases at J, with 15 bases between the two ends. This CDR3 spans 12 amino acids. Germline lookup yields CDR1 SEHNR and CDR2 FQNEAQ (reference sequence). CDR3 loop: CASRGTPGEQYF. Here the CDR3 DNA reads TGTGCCAGCCGAGGTACCCCGGGGGAGCAGTACTTC.

CDR3 nucleotides: TGTGCCAGCAGCGTAAGATCGTCGGTACAAGAGACCCAGTACTTC. Its translation is CASSVRSSVQETQYF. The chain carries TRBV9 and TRBJ2-5; D unclear. V lost 1 base, J lost 2 bases, and 12 bases lay in between. From germline, CDR1 is SGDLS and CDR2 YYNGEE. The length of the CDR3 is 15 residues.

This sequence joins TRBV6-6 and TRBJ1-1; 9 nucleotides agree with TRBD1. V was pared by 5 bases and J by 2 bases, with 9 bases of the junction left unmatched. The CDR3 consists of 16 residues. Germline V CDR1 and CDR2: MNHNY, SVGAGI (reference sequence). CDR3 nucleotides: TGTGCCAGCAGTGCCCGGGACAGGGATTTTAACACTGAAGCTTTCTTT. Amino acids: CASSARDRDFNTEAFF.

This clonotype was seen repeatedly, ten times or more. This chain joins TRBV28 and TRBJ1-1, with D maybe TRBD1 (6 bases). Germline V gives CDR1 MDHEN, CDR2 SYDVKM. V dropped 1 base and J dropped 3 bases, with 9 bases sitting between them. This CDR3 spans 14 amino acids. The CDR3 nucleotides read TGTGCCAGCAGTTTATTAGGGGGTGACACTGAAGCTTTCTTT. This codes for CASSLLGGDTEAFF.

The rearrangement links TRBV29-1 to TRBJ1-3; TRBD1 matches 7 bases. Germline V lookup: CDR1 SQVTM, CDR2 ANQGSEA. The J segment lost 0 bases and the V segment lost 6 bases, leaving 8 bases of the junction unmatched. This CDR3 region has 15 residues. As DNA, the CDR3 is TGCAGCGTGAAGGGACAGTCCCTCTCTGGAAACACCATATATTTT. Its protein is CSVKGQSLSGNTIYF.

The genes are TRBV20-1 and TRBJ1-3, with a weak D call TRBD1 (6 bases). Germline loops: CDR1 DFQATT, CDR2 SNEGSKA (reference sequence). The CDR3 loop spans 13 amino acids. V gave up 5 bases and J gave up 4 bases, with 12 bases separating them. The CDR3 reads CSAPRGQGNTIYF. The CDR3 nucleotides are TGCAGTGCTCCCCGTGGACAGGGAAACACCATATATTTT.

This clonotype came up a few times. The rearrangement joins TRBV29-1 to TRBJ2-6; D may correspond to TRBD1 or TRBD2 (5 bases each). The ends were cut back, 4 bases at V and 2 bases at J, with 9 bases in the middle. The CDR3 is 14 amino acids. From germline, CDR1 is SQVTM and CDR2 ANQGSEA. The CDR3 region has the DNA TGCAGCGTTGCGGGGCGAGCTGGGGCCAACGTCCTGACTTTC. Its translation is CSVAGRAGANVLTF.

There are a few counts of this clonotype. The gene calls are TRBV15 and TRBJ2-5; D is possibly TRBD1 (5 bases). This CDR3 has 14 residues. The germline V gene encodes CDR1 LNHNV and CDR2 YYDKDF (reference sequence). V lost 0 bases and J 5 bases, leaving 10 bases between the germline ends. The CDR3 region is CATSREWTSETQYF. The CDR3 DNA is TGTGCCACCAGCAGAGAGTGGACAAGCGAGACCCAGTACTTC.

This chain joins TRBV6-4 and TRBJ1-1; D ambiguous. From germline, CDR1 is MRHNA and CDR2 SNTAGT. Trimming removed 4 bases from V and 4 bases from J, with 10 bases in between. The CDR3 runs to 13 residues. CDR3: CASSALWGTEAFF. CDR3 nucleotide sequence: TGTGCCAGCAGTGCCCTCTGGGGCACTGAAGCTTTCTTT.

This chain links TRBV7-2 with TRBJ2-2; 9 bases line up with TRBD2. The trim removed 5 bases at V and 6 bases at J, leaving 4 bases unmatched. The CDR3 is 14 residues long. Germline CDR1 reads SGHTA; CDR2 reads FQGNSA. The CDR3 coding sequence is TGTGCCAGCAGCCAGTTAGCGGGAGCCGGGGAGCTGTTTTTT. It yields the protein CASSQLAGAGELFF.

This chain links TRBV4-1 with TRBJ1-1, with a weak D call TRBD1 (5 bases). This CDR3 has 15 residues. Trimming took 1 base from V and 3 from J, leaving 12 bases between them. Germline assignment: CDR1 MGHRA and CDR2 YSYEKL. This CDR3 is CASSQGDLGDTEAFF. The CDR3 DNA is TGCGCCAGCAGCCAAGGGGACCTGGGGGACACTGAAGCTTTCTTT.

The chain combines TRBV25-1 with TRBJ1-1, with D maybe TRBD1 (6 bases). The germline V and J ends were trimmed by 5 bases and 2 bases, with 12 bases remaining between them. The germline V gene has CDR1 MGHDK and CDR2 SYGVNS. This CDR3 comprises 14 residues. As DNA, the CDR3 is TGTGCCAGCAGTCCGCAGGGGTTCAACACTGAAGCTTTCTTT. It encodes CASSPQGFNTEAFF.

The V and J genes are TRBV6-6 and TRBJ1-6, with 7 bases fitting TRBD1. Germline CDR1 reads MNHNY; CDR2 reads SVGAGI (reference sequence). The CDR3 consists of 19 residues. J lost 6 bases, V lost 6 bases, and 20 bases had no gene match. DNA of the CDR3: TGTGCCAGCAGACGATATCAGGGGGAGCCTGGGGCGAGTAATTCACCCCTCCACTTT. This encodes CASRRYQGEPGASNSPLHF.

This clonotype was seen a handful of times. V and J are TRBV7-2 and TRBJ1-5; 8 nucleotides align to TRBD1. In germline, CDR1 is SGHTA, CDR2 FQGNSA. The CDR3 has 15 amino acids. V lost 3 bases and J lost 7; bases outside the gene matches: 8. Written as DNA, the CDR3 is TGTGCCAGCAGCTTTTATAGCTCAGGGGGCCAGCCCCAGCATTTT. It encodes CASSFYSSGGQPQHF.

The chain combines TRBV3-1 with TRBJ2-1, with 10 bases identical to TRBD1. Looked up from germline, CDR1 is LGHDT and CDR2 is YNNKEL (reference sequence). V shed 5 bases and J 0 bases; nucleotides not matched to a gene: 19. This CDR3 comprises 21 residues. CDR3 in amino acids: CASSTYTRQGAYPSSYNEQFF. In DNA, the CDR3 is TGTGCCAGCAGCACCTACACTAGACAGGGGGCCTACCCGAGCTCCTACAATGAGCAGTTCTTC.

The chain uses TRBV4-3 and TRBJ2-7; tentative D call: TRBD2 (6 bases). This CDR3 is 16 amino acids long. Germline V gene data show CDR1 as LGHNA and CDR2 as YSLEER. Trimming left V 0 bases short and J 3 bases short, with 15 bases between. Here the CDR3 reads CASSQDAFRTIYEQYF. CDR3 nucleotide sequence: TGCGCCAGCAGCCAAGATGCATTCCGGACTATCTACGAGCAGTACTTC.

The chain carries TRBV7-2 and TRBJ1-5, with TRBD1 as a possible D gene (6 bases). The germline gives CDR1 SGHTA, CDR2 FQGNSA. There are 17 residues in the CDR3. The V and J ends lost 1 base and 4 bases respectively, with 17 bases between them. CDR3 DNA: TGTGCCAGCAGCTTAGAAGGTCGGGGGCTGAGGAATCAGCCCCAGCATTTT. Its translation: CASSLEGRGLRNQPQHF.

The chain uses TRBV20-1 and TRBJ1-2; tentative D call: TRBD1 (6 bases). This CDR3 is built from 13 residues. CDR1 is DFQATT, CDR2 SNEGSKA, per germline (reference sequence). V was clipped by 0 bases and J by 6 bases, with 11 bases between them. CDR3 sequence reads: CSAREGGAHGYTF. The CDR3 nucleotides read TGCAGTGCTAGAGAAGGGGGGGCGCATGGCTACACCTTC.

The chain recombines TRBV28 with TRBJ2-7; weak D call: TRBD2 (7 bases). Trimming cost V 3 bases and J 3 bases, with 15 bases left between them. CDR3 length: 15 amino acids. Germline CDR1 and CDR2: MDHEN and SYDVKM. The CDR3 DNA sequence: TGTGCCAGCAGTTTCGGGGGGCTAGAAGGCTACGAGCAGTACTTC. It encodes CASSFGGLEGYEQYF.

The CDR3 sequence: CASSLGLRGILLAKNIQYF. The CDR3 nucleotides are TGTGCCAGCAGCTTGGGACTCAGAGGGATTCTACTAGCCAAAAACATTCAGTACTTC. V and J are TRBV7-2 and TRBJ2-4, with D possibly being TRBD2 (6 bases). The V end lost 3 bases, the J end lost 0 bases, and 21 bases lay between the germline ends. The CDR3 sequence is 19 residues long. CDR1 and CDR2 from the germline V gene are SGHTA and FQGNSA.

The chain joins TRBV13 to TRBJ1-1, with unresolved D. The CDR3 runs 13 residues. CDR1 and CDR2 (germline): PRHDT, FYEKMQ (reference sequence). V lost 2 bases, J lost 9 bases, and 13 bases lay in between. The CDR3 sequence is CASSLTPGAKAFF. The CDR3 region has the DNA TGTGCCAGCAGCTTAACTCCGGGCGCTAAAGCTTTCTTT.

This clonotype has just a few counts. The chain uses TRBV20-1 and TRBJ1-2; a possible D gene is TRBD1 (5 bases). The V gene lost 5 bases and the J gene lost 4 bases, with 17 bases spanning the gap. This CDR3 region has 14 residues. CDR1 is DFQATT and CDR2 is SNEGSKA in the germline V gene (reference sequence). CDR3 sequence: CSASDQGPVYGYTF. In nucleotides, the CDR3 is TGCAGTGCTTCGGACCAGGGTCCCGTCTATGGCTACACCTTC.

The chain carries TRBV10-2 and TRBJ2-5; possible D gene TRBD1, 5 bases. The CDR3 runs to 12 residues. V was pared by 10 bases and J by 6 bases, with 15 bases between. CDR1 WSHSY and CDR2 SAAADI come from the germline V gene. The CDR3 DNA follows: TGCGCCAACCCAGGGAAACTGAAGACCCAGTACTTC. It specifies CANPGKLKTQYF.